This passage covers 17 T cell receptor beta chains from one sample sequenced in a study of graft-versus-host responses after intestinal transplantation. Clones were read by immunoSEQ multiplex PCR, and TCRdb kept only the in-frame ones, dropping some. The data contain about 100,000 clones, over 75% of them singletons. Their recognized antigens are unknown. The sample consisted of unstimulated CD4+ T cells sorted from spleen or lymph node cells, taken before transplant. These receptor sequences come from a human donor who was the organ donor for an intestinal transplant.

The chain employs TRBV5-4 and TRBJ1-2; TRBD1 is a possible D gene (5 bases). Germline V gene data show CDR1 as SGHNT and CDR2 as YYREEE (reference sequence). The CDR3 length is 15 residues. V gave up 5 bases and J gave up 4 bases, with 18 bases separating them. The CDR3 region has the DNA TGTGCCAGCAGGCCGGCGACAGCTCTGGGCTATGGCTACACCTTC. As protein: CASRPATALGYGYTF.

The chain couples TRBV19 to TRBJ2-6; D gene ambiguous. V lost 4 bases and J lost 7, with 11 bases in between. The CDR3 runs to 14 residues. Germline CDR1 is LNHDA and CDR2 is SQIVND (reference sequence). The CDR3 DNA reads TGTGCCAGTAGTACCCTCATTGACGCCAACGTCCTGACTTTC. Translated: CASSTLIDANVLTF.

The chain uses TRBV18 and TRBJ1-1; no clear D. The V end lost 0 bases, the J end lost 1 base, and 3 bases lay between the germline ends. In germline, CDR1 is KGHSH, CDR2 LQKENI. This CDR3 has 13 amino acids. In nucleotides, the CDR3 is TGTGCCAGCTCACCACCTGGGAACACTGAAGCTTTCTTT. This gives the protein CASSPPGNTEAFF. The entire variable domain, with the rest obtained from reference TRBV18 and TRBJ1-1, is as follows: NAGVMQNPRHLVRRRGQEARLRCSPMKGHSHVYWYRQLPEEGLKFMVYLQKENIIDESGMPKERFSAEFPKEGPSILRIQQVVRGDSAAYFCASSPPGNTEAFFGQGTRLTVV.

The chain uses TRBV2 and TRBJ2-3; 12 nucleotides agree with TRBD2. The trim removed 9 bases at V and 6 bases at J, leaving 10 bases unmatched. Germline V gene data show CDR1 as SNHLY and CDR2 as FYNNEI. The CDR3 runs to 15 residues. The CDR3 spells CASKKTSGGRDTQYF. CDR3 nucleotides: TGTGCCAGTAAGAAAACTAGCGGGGGGCGGGATACGCAGTATTTT.

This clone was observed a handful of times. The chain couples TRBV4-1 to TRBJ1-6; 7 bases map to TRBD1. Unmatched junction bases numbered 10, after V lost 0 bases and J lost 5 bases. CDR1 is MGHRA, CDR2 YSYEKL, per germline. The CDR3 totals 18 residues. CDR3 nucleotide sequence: TGCGCCAGCAGCCAAGAGCCCCTCTCCGGGACAGATAATTCACCCCTCCACTTT. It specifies CASSQEPLSGTDNSPLHF.

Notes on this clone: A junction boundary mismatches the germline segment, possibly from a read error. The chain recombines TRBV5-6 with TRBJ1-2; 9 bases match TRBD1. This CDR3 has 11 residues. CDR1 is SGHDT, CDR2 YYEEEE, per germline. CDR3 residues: CASSFSGQGVF. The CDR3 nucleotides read TGTGCCAGCAGCTTTTCGGGACAGGGAGTTTTC.

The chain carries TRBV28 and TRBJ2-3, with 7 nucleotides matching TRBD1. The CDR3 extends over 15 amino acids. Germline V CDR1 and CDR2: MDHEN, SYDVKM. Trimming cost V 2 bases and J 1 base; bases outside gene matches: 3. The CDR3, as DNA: TGTGCCAGCAGTTTAGGCGACAGGGGCACAGATACGCAGTATTTT. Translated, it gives CASSLGDRGTDTQYF.

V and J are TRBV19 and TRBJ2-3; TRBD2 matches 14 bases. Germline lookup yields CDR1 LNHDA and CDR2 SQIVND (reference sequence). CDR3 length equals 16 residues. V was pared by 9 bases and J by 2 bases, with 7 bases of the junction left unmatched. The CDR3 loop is CARSGTSGGDTDTQYF. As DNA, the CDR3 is TGTGCCAGATCAGGGACTAGCGGGGGAGACACAGATACGCAGTATTTT.

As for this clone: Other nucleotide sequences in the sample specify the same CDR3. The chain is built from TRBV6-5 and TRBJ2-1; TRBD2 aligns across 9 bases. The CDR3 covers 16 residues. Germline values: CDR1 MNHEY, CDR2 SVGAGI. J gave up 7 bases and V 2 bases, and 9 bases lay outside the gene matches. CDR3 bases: TGTGCCAGCAGTTACGATAGCGGGGGCCGGGGGAATGAGCAGTTCTTC. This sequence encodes CASSYDSGGRGNEQFF.

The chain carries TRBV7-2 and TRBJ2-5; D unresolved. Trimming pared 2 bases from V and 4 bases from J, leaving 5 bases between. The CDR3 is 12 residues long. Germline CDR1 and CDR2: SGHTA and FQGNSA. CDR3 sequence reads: CASSLMGETQYF. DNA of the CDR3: TGTGCCAGCAGCTTAATGGGAGAGACCCAGTACTTC. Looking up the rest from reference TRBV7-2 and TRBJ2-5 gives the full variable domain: GAGVSQSPSNKVTEKGKDVELRCDPISGHTALYWYRQSLGQGLEFLIYFQGNSAPDKSGLPSDRFSAERTGGSVSTLTIQRTQQEDSAVYLCASSLMGETQYFGPGTRLLVL.

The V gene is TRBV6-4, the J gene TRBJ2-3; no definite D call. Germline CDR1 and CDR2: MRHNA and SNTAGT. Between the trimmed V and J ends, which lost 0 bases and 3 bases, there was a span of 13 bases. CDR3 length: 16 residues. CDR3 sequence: CASSDSAAESTDTQYF. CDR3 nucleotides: TGTGCCAGCAGTGACTCGGCGGCAGAAAGTACAGATACGCAGTATTTT.

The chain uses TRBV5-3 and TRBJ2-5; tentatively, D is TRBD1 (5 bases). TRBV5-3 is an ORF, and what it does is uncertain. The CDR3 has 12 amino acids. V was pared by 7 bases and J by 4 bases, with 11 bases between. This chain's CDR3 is CARRLQGETQYF. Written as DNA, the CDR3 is TGTGCCAGACGACTCCAGGGAGAGACCCAGTACTTC.

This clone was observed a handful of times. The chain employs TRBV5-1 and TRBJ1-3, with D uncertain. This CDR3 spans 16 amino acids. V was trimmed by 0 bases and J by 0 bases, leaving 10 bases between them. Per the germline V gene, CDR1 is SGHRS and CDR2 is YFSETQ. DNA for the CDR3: TGCGCCAGCAGCTTGGGGCGGCCCCTCTCTGGAAACACCATATATTTT. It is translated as CASSLGRPLSGNTIYF.

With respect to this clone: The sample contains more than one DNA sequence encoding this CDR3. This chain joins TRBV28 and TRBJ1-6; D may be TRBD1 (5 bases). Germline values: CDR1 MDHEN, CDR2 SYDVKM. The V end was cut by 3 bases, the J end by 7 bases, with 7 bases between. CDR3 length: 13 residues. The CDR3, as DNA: TGTGCCAGCAGTTTGACAGTAAATTCACCCCTCCACTTT. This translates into CASSLTVNSPLHF.

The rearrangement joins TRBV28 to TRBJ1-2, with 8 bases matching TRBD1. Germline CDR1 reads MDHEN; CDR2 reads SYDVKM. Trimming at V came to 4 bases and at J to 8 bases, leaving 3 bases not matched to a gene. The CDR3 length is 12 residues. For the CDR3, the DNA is TGTGCCAGCAGTTCAGGGGGCCGAGGCTACACCTTC. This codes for CASSSGGRGYTF.

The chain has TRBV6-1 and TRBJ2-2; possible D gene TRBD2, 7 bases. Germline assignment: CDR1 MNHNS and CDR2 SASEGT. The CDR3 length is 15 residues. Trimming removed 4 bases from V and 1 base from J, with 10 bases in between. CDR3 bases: TGTGCCAGCAGTGGCGGGGGCAAGAACACCGGGGAGCTGTTTTTT. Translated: CASSGGGKNTGELFF.

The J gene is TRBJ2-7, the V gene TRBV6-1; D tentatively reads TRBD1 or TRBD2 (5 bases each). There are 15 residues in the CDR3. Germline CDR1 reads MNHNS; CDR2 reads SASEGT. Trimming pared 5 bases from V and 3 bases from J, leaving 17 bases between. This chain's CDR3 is CASSSQEGSGYEQYF. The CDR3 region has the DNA TGTGCCAGCAGTTCCCAAGAGGGGTCAGGCTACGAGCAGTACTTC.